This T cell receptor beta chain stems from a study of T cells in Graves' hyperthyroidism and ophthalmopathy. Study-wide results and caveats: The blood repertoire included most of the expanded thyroid clonotypes above 0.001. Ophthalmopathy and stable hyperthyroidism were told apart by a 13 V-J model.

Amplified TCR beta CDR3 regions came from RNA transcripts. With the HTBI primer set, the TCR CDR3 went through a first round of RT-PCR. TCRdb ran MiXCR on the multiplex PCR reads and lists one entry per CDR3 protein. The sample shows around 600,000 distinct CDR3 sequences, approximately 15% of them seen only once. Looked up from germline, CDR1 is SGHVS and CDR2 is FNYEAQ. This CDR3 spans 18 amino acids. V lost 4 bases to trimming and J lost 4 bases, with 23 bases between them. This clonotype was detected many times. Its antigen is unidentified. Patients having uncontrolled infection, another autoimmune disease, pregnancy or lactation were not included.

V gene TRBV7-6 combines with J gene TRBJ2-1; D not certain. The clonotype originates from a woman in her 30s with Graves' hyperthyroidism. Input material: blood. DNA of the CDR3: TGTGCCAGCAGCTCCCATGAGTGGAACGAAGGTGGATACAATGAGCAGTTCTTC. Translated: CASSSHEWNEGGYNEQFF.